These 15 T cell receptor beta chains originate from one sample sequenced in a study of T cell responses to AZD1222 COVID-19 vaccine. The assay was immunoSEQ multiplex PCR, and TCRdb's table has in-frame clones only and misses some. The sample records tens of thousands of clones, more than 75% being singletons. This specimen was peripheral blood, taken on day 0 of AZD1222 vaccination. Receptors were obtained from an adult in good health.

The CDR3 bases are TGTGCCAGCAGCTTAGACGGGGGGAGGACTGAAGCTTTCTTT. This sequence encodes CASSLDGGRTEAFF. The rearrangement joins TRBV13 to TRBJ1-1; TRBD1 might be the D (5 bases). Deletions cut 1 base from V and 5 bases from J, with 11 bases between. The CDR3 consists of 14 residues. The germline V gene has CDR1 PRHDT and CDR2 FYEKMQ (reference sequence).

The chain joins TRBV6-5 to TRBJ1-2; D is perhaps TRBD1 (5 bases). V was cut by 6 bases and J by 8 bases, with 16 bases left in between. Germline-derived CDR1 and CDR2 are MNHEY and SVGAGI. The CDR3 covers 13 residues. As DNA, the CDR3 is TGTGCCAGCAGGTCCTCGGGGCGGGAAGGCTACACCTTC. Protein: CASRSSGREGYTF.

This clone was seen only a few times. This chain uses TRBV28 with TRBJ2-5; 8 bases are shared with TRBD1. Germline V gene data show CDR1 as MDHEN and CDR2 as SYDVKM. The CDR3 is 18 residues long. V was pared by 1 base and J by 2 bases, with 12 bases of the junction left unmatched. For the CDR3, the DNA is TGTGCCAGCAGTTTATACGATTGGACAGGGTCCCCTCAAGAGACCCAGTACTTC. It translates to CASSLYDWTGSPQETQYF.

CDR3 region: CSVTGGSGNTIYF. The CDR3 region has the DNA TGCAGCGTGACAGGGGGCTCTGGAAACACCATATATTTT. V usage is TRBV29-1 and J usage is TRBJ1-3; 9 nucleotides agree with TRBD1. Germline V CDR1 and CDR2: SQVTM, ANQGSEA. Trimming cost V 6 bases and J 0 bases; bases outside gene matches: 0. This CDR3 contains 13 residues.

The chain has TRBV18 and TRBJ1-1; the D gene is possibly TRBD1 (5 bases). The CDR3 is 16 residues long. CDR1 and CDR2 (germline): KGHSH, LQKENI. V was shortened by 5 bases and J by 5 bases, with 21 bases between the two germline ends. CDR3 protein: CASSYIPLGGRTEAFF. CDR3 coding DNA: TGTGCCAGCTCATACATACCGCTCGGGGGACGGACTGAAGCTTTCTTT.

The V and J genes are TRBV7-9 and TRBJ1-4; perhaps TRBD1 as D (6 bases). Trimming shortened V by 2 bases and J by 5 bases, and 12 bases separated the two germline ends. The CDR3 sequence is 15 residues long. Germline CDR1 reads SEHNR; CDR2 reads FQNEAQ (reference sequence). The CDR3 DNA follows: TGTGCCAGCAGCTTATCGGGGGCGAGAAATGAAAAACTGTTTTTT. As protein: CASSLSGARNEKLFF.

V is TRBV5-1 and J is TRBJ1-3, with D possibly being TRBD1 (5 bases). Trimming took 7 bases from V and 0 from J, leaving 11 bases between them. The CDR3 has 14 residues. In germline, CDR1 is SGHRS, CDR2 YFSETQ. The CDR3 DNA reads TGCGCCAGCTGCCCGGGGCTCTCTGGAAACACCATATATTTT. Translating gives CASCPGLSGNTIYF.

V and J are TRBV5-5 and TRBJ2-1; 7 positions match TRBD2. CDR1 SGHKS and CDR2 YYEKEE come from the germline V gene (reference sequence). The J segment lost 0 bases and the V segment lost 4 bases, leaving 10 bases of the junction unmatched. This CDR3 has 17 residues. The CDR3 coding sequence is TGTGCCAGCAGCCCTAAGCGGGGAGGGATCTCCTACAATGAGCAGTTCTTC. It translates to CASSPKRGGISYNEQFF.

The J gene is TRBJ2-5, the V gene TRBV3-1 (or the pseudogene TRBV3-2); D perhaps matches TRBD2 (5 bases). Germline V gene data show CDR1 as LGHDT and CDR2 as YNNKEL (reference sequence). V was shortened by 3 bases and J by 4 bases, with 15 bases between the two germline ends. The CDR3 is 15 amino acids. The CDR3 nucleotides are TGTGCCAGCAGCCATGCCGCTAGCTTCGGAGAGACCCAGTACTTC. Residues: CASSHAASFGETQYF.

This chain joins TRBV6-1 and TRBJ2-3; perhaps D is TRBD1 or TRBD2 (6 bases each). There are 16 residues in the CDR3. CDR1 is MNHNS and CDR2 is SASEGT in the germline V gene. Trimming took off 2 bases at V and 1 base at J, with 13 bases between the two ends. CDR3 nucleotides: TGTGCCAGCAGTGAAATAGGGGGGAGAGGCACAGATACGCAGTATTTT. It encodes CASSEIGGRGTDTQYF.

Turning to this clone: This sample includes further DNA sequences coding for the same CDR3. The chain uses TRBV7-9 and TRBJ1-4, with 7 bases that match TRBD1. The V gene end was trimmed by 5 bases and the J gene end by 3 bases; junction bases not matched to a gene: 6. The CDR3 is 15 amino acids. Germline CDR1 SEHNR, CDR2 FQNEAQ (reference sequence). The CDR3 DNA is TGTGCCAGCAGCCTTTCCGGGACAGCTAATGAAAAACTGTTTTTT. This translates into CASSLSGTANEKLFF.

The CDR3 DNA reads TGTGCCAGCAGTGGCGACTTCTCTAGCACAGATACGCAGTATTTT. It specifies CASSGDFSSTDTQYF. The chain couples TRBV2 to TRBJ2-3, with unresolved D. This CDR3 is built from 15 residues. Per the germline V gene, CDR1 is SNHLY and CDR2 is FYNNEI. V shed 4 bases and J shed 0 bases, with 11 bases lying between them.

This chain connects TRBV5-1 to TRBJ2-3; possibly TRBD2 for D (6 bases). Germline V CDR1 and CDR2: SGHRS, YFSETQ. The CDR3 runs to 15 residues. Between the trimmed V and J ends, which lost 3 bases and 0 bases, there was a span of 11 bases. CDR3: CASSSRGSSTDTQYF. Here the CDR3 DNA reads TGCGCCAGCAGCTCCCGGGGGTCTAGCACAGATACGCAGTATTTT. Combining the CDR3 with reference TRBV5-1 and TRBJ2-3 gives the whole variable domain KAGVTQTPRYLIKTRGQQVTLSCSPISGHRSVSWYQQTPGQGLQFLFEYFSETQRNKGNFPGRFSGRQFSNSRSEMNVSTLELGDSALYLCASSSRGSSTDTQYFGPGTRLTVL.

The chain carries TRBV3-1 (or the pseudogene TRBV3-2) and TRBJ1-4, with 7 bases matching TRBD1. The CDR3 loop spans 14 amino acids. Germline V gene data show CDR1 as LGHDT and CDR2 as YNNKEL (reference sequence). V lost 5 bases, J lost 8 bases, and 8 bases stayed unmatched. The CDR3 loop is CASSGTAGGEKLFF. CDR3 sequence (DNA): TGTGCCAGCAGCGGGACAGCCGGCGGGGAAAAACTGTTTTTT.

The chain employs TRBV9 and TRBJ1-6; the D gene is possibly TRBD1 (5 bases). CDR3 length: 15 amino acids. Germline CDR1 is SGDLS and CDR2 is YYNGEE. Trimming removed 3 bases from V and 5 bases from J, with 12 bases in between. The chain's CDR3 is CASSATGTDNSPLHF. DNA for the CDR3: TGTGCCAGCAGCGCGACCGGGACGGATAATTCACCCCTCCACTTT.